Shown below are 12 T cell receptor beta chains from a single sample sequenced in a study of blood T cells in healthy people across ages. Together with a sample-barcoded 5' primer, a J-beta primer mix was included in a second PCR lasting roughly 7 to 11 cycles. A single record per CDR3 protein comes from TCRdb applying MiXCR to the 5' RACE reads. The top ten clones hold roughly 3.9% of a sample with hundreds of thousands of distinct CDR3 sequences, under 25% of them seen once. The material sequenced was blood. The receptor set was obtained from a man aged 70-80 years in good health.

This clonotype was counted a few times. DNA for the CDR3: TGCAGTGCAAGGACAGGGGACGCCTACGAGCAGTACTTC. Translation: CSARTGDAYEQYF. The chain carries TRBV20-1 and TRBJ2-5, with 9 bases fitting TRBD1. The DNA end favors TRBJ2-7, so the J call may be wrong. The CDR3 extends over 13 amino acids. Germline loops: CDR1 DFQATT, CDR2 SNEGSKA (reference sequence).

The genes are TRBV10-3 and TRBJ2-2; 7 bases map to TRBD1. Trimming cost V 6 bases and J 4 bases; bases outside gene matches: 5. Per germline, CDR1 ENHRY and CDR2 SYGVKD. This CDR3 comprises 14 residues. CDR3 sequence reads: CAIRKTGSTGELFF. CDR3 DNA sequence: TGTGCCATCAGAAAGACAGGGTCCACCGGGGAGCTGTTTTTT.

CDR3: CASRPGSLGQETQYF. The CDR3 nucleotides are TGTGCCAGCAGACCAGGATCCCTAGGGCAAGAGACCCAGTACTTC. The chain recombines TRBV3-1 with TRBJ2-5; D gene unclear. Per the germline V gene, CDR1 is LGHDT and CDR2 is YNNKEL (reference sequence). This CDR3 is built from 15 residues. The V end was cut by 6 bases, the J end by 2 bases, with 16 bases between.

This chain links TRBV5-6 with TRBJ1-2, with D hard to call. CDR3 length: 13 amino acids. Germline CDR1 SGHDT, CDR2 YYEEEE. With 2 bases removed from V and 4 bases from J, the gap between germline ends came to 9 bases. CDR3 amino acids: CASSLRLTYGYTF. In nucleotides, the CDR3 is TGTGCCAGCAGCTTACGGCTGACCTATGGCTACACCTTC. The whole variable domain, remainder taken from reference TRBV5-6 and TRBJ1-2, is DAGVTQSPTHLIKTRGQQVTLRCSPKSGHDTVSWYQQALGQGPQFIFQYYEEEERQRGNFPDRFSGHQFPNYSSELNVNALLLGDSALYLCASSLRLTYGYTFGSGTRLTVV.

This clonotype was seen a handful of times. The chain couples TRBV7-9 to TRBJ2-3; TRBD2 aligns across 9 bases. The CDR3 consists of 15 residues. Trimming removed 5 bases from V and 3 bases from J; junction bases left unmatched: 6. CDR1 and CDR2 (germline): SEHNR, FQNEAQ (reference sequence). CDR3 sequence: CASSQPSGMTDTQYF. The CDR3 nucleotides read TGTGCCAGCAGCCAACCTAGCGGGATGACAGATACGCAGTATTTT.

The chain employs TRBV28 and TRBJ2-1, with TRBD1 matching over 8 bases. Germline values: CDR1 MDHEN, CDR2 SYDVKM. This CDR3 spans 15 amino acids. Unmatched junction bases numbered 4, after V lost 2 bases and J lost 4 bases. The CDR3 spells CASSLPGQVYNEQFF. The CDR3 nucleotides are TGTGCCAGCAGTTTACCGGGACAGGTATACAATGAGCAGTTCTTC. Together with reference TRBV28 and TRBJ2-1, the CDR3 gives the full variable domain: DVKVTQSSRYLVKRTGEKVFLECVQDMDHENMFWYRQDPGLGLRLIYFSYDVKMKEKGDIPEGYSVSREKKERFSLILESASTNQTSMYLCASSLPGQVYNEQFFGPGTRLTVL.

A few counts support this clonotype. The chain joins TRBV21-1 to TRBJ2-7; TRBD2, as called in the table, went unchecked against the DNA. The last part of the DNA fits TRBJ2-5 better; the J call may be wrong. TRBV21-1 is recorded as a pseudogene. This CDR3 has 18 residues. Here the CDR3 DNA reads TGTGCCAGCAGCAAAGTGGTTTGTAGCGGGAGGCTCCAAGAGACCCAGTACTTC. Its translation is CASSKVVCSGRLQETQYF.

This chain uses TRBV2 with TRBJ1-5, with TRBD1 as a possible D gene (5 bases). This CDR3 has 14 residues. Germline assignment: CDR1 SNHLY and CDR2 FYNNEI. Between the trimmed V and J ends, which lost 7 bases and 5 bases, there was a span of 15 bases. The CDR3 bases are TGTGCCAGCACCAGAAAAGGGGCGTATCAGCCCCAGCATTTT. It yields the protein CASTRKGAYQPQHF.

J is TRBJ2-5 and V is TRBV3-1; D is possibly TRBD1 (6 bases). The ends were cut back, 5 bases at V and 5 bases at J, with 12 bases in the middle. The CDR3 spans 13 residues. CDR1 LGHDT and CDR2 YNNKEL come from the germline V gene (reference sequence). CDR3 coding DNA: TGTGCCAGCAGCTCAGGGGTCGGGGAGACCCAGTACTTC. This encodes CASSSGVGETQYF.

The chain joins TRBV20-1 to TRBJ2-5; D may be TRBD2 (5 bases). V was cut by 6 bases and J by 1 base, with 12 bases left in between. CDR3 length: 13 residues. Germline V gene lookup returns CDR1 DFQATT and CDR2 SNEGSKA (reference sequence). In DNA form, the CDR3 reads TGCAGTGCGGCAAGGACTGTCCAAGAGACCCAGTACTTC. Its protein product is CSAARTVQETQYF.

This clonotype was observed a handful of times. This sequence joins TRBV6-5 and TRBJ2-1, with D unclear. Looked up from germline, CDR1 is MNHEY and CDR2 is SVGAGI. The germline V and J ends were trimmed by 2 bases and 0 bases, with 8 bases remaining between them. The CDR3 extends over 15 amino acids. The CDR3 DNA is TGTGCCAGCAGTTACACGAGGAGCTCCTACAATGAGCAGTTCTTC. Its protein is CASSYTRSSYNEQFF.

Points on this clonotype: With a much larger clone just one base away, this may be a read error. No conserved phenylalanine or tryptophan is present at the end of the CDR3, so a read error is the likely explanation. V and J are TRBV3-1 and TRBJ2-5; no firm D call. With the DNA end fitting TRBJ2-1 better, the J assignment may be wrong. Germline V CDR1 and CDR2: LGHDT, YNNKEL (reference sequence). This CDR3 spans 11 amino acids. CDR3 nucleotides: TGTGCCAGCAGCCAACTCAATGAGCAGTTCTCC. It translates to CASSQLNEQFS.